This entry concerns a single T cell receptor (beta chain). Its antigen remains unidentified. No quality values exist for individual bases; no much larger clone is one base distant. The receptor library was made with the immunoSEQ multiplex PCR assay. For the multiplex PCR, a mixture combining 60 forward primers for TCR Vbeta segments and 13 reverse primers for TCR Jbeta segments was used. Amplification of the CDR3 region of rearranged TCR beta genes was performed with a multiplex PCR assay on genomic DNA. Amplified TCR beta libraries were sequenced as 87-base-pair reads on the Illumina HiSeq System. Under the source paper's analysis protocol: Across the roughly 670 repertoires, a later analysis counted some 80 million unique TCR beta chains, around 11 million of which were shared by at least two donors. A nearest-neighbor algorithm error-corrected the raw reads and collapsed the reads into unique sequences, merging closely related sequences to remove PCR and sequencing errors. CDR3 sequences were aligned to IMGT reference sequences to assign V, D and J gene segments. For a sequence to be retained, a match of at least six nucleotides was required to both a V gene segment and a J gene segment. Rearrangements were called productive when the CDR3 lacked stop codons and stayed in frame with V and J; all others were non-productive. CDR3 was defined by IMGT convention, running from the second conserved V-encoded cysteine to the conserved J-encoded phenylalanine. In an earlier analysis of 587 of the donors, sequences lacking an unambiguous match to a single V gene segment were excluded. An earlier analysis of roughly 590 of the donors called V segments functional above 56.7% productive rearrangements and segregating when the between-donor standard deviation exceeded 5%. To diagnose cytomegalovirus status from the catalog of TCR beta chain sequences, a statistical classification framework was built. In a later analysis, V and J genes were assigned by comparing TCR nucleotide sequences against IMGT/GENE-DB human TR gene sequences. In a later analysis, CDR3 sequences and most-parsimonious VDJ recombination scenarios were assigned using the TCRdist pipeline. In a later analysis, every TCR beta chain was defined by the combination of its CDR3 amino acid sequence and its V-gene family, and reads without a unique V-gene family were dropped. A later analysis removed several hundred highly shared, low-generation-probability nucleotide sequences to deal with suspected cross-contamination and a sequencing artifact. In a later analysis, a clonal expansion index for each public chain was calculated from normalized within-repertoire ranks of inferred template counts. In a later analysis, generation probabilities were computed using a VDJ recombination model fitted to out-of-frame rearrangements, and the results were checked against IGoR. Hypergeometric tests were used in a later analysis to score TCR-TCR, TCR-HLA and TCR-CMV co-occurrence, with a repertoire-size bias correction applied to the TCR pairs. False discovery rates were estimated in a later analysis by permuting HLA or CMV assignments 20 times. A later analysis grouped co-occurring TCRs with DBSCAN, adding TCRdist sequence similarity when clustering within HLA-allele-positive subsets. Repertoires with fewer than 30,000 or more than 120,000 public chains, plus five repertoires with anomalous nucleotide sharing, were excluded from co-occurrence clustering. TCRdb obtained this table from immuneACCESS and retained in-frame rearrangements with V and J assigned. These tables miss some clones; where compared with another copy, unresolved V genes account for less than half of the shortfall, and the remainder is unexplained. The DNA gave D and trimming, while V, J and clone size come from that table. The sample table shows 100,000 to 150,000 clones, and over 50% are seen once. The top ten clonotypes cover about 8.9% of the sample.

The cohort consisted of 600 to 700 healthy bone marrow donors. All cohort members were sampled while nominally healthy, although unrecorded immune exposures were likely present. The donor was CMV seropositive and belonged to the group of 250 to 300 seropositive cohort members. A peripheral blood sample was provided by each donor, and peripheral blood mononuclear cells were used for TCR beta sequencing. Genomic DNA was extracted from the blood cell samples with the Qiagen DNeasy Blood Extraction Kit. The record originates from a study of cytomegalovirus exposure and HLA in healthy donors (dated by TCRdb to 2017 to 2019). About the full investigation: An earlier analysis of a few hundred of the donors reported approximately 260 Gb of sequence data and 95 million to 130 million unique TCR beta sequences obtained from about 200 million T cells. The study used immunosequencing to profile the T cell repertoires of under 700 subjects and linked those repertoires to cytomegalovirus serostatus. An early release covering over 500 HLA-typed donors comprised approximately 290 gigabases of sequencing data and roughly 86 million unique TCR sequences. Of the roughly 430 genotyped donors, 81% fell in the genetic ancestry cluster associated with self-reported Caucasian donors. Donor age, sex, ethnicity and CMV serostatus were compiled together with the repertoire data. Class I and class II HLA loci were covered by the typing at four-digit resolution. A later analysis re-analyzed previously published TCR beta repertoires from roughly 600 donors and added high-resolution HLA genotyping to study TCR occurrence patterns. Rather than drawing on any new phenotypic data, the later analysis identified candidate immune exposures from TCR beta sequences and the way those sequences occurred across donors. The number of typed donors differed by locus: roughly 629-640 for A, B, C, DRB1 and DQB1; approximately 540 for DQA1; around 610 for DPA1; and approximately 450 for DPB1. Roughly five DR-DQ haplotypes were handled as single units for association and clustering because linkage in the cohort was strong. In an earlier analysis of several hundred of the donors, high-throughput TCR beta sequencing was used to judge whether each TCR beta V gene segment behaved as functional or pseudogenic. The aim of the study was to test whether cataloging public T cell receptors could identify signatures of past pathogen exposure. Among about 410 genotyped donors of the cohort, an average of around 240,000 unique TCR beta nucleotide sequences was sequenced per donor, of which about 19% were non-productive. All discovery cohort repertoires had been generated on a single sequencing platform. In addition to the first cohort of about 650 subjects, a separate validation cohort of 120 different subjects was used. The study combined high-throughput TCR immunosequencing, statistical association of individual TCRs with disease status, and machine learning to predict cytomegalovirus infection status. A later genetic analysis took genome-wide SNP genotypes for about 55% of the roughly 700 donors and used that subset as a discovery cohort.

Beyond this particular receptor, the publication reports: This cohort had only TCR beta chains sequenced, and the lack of alpha or paired-chain data limited which features could be detected. In a later genetic analysis, a missense DCLRE1C variant was associated with V-gene and J-gene trimming of TCR beta chains, and the association was replicated in an independent cohort. The authors suggested that the approach could potentially be generalized to other disease states and immunological phenotypes. According to a later analysis, TCR association rates differed among HLA loci, with DRB1 alleles showing the most associated TCRs and HLA-C alleles showing the fewest. In vitro tests confirmed that a few of the cytomegalovirus-associated TCR beta chains recognize cytomegalovirus antigens. A further reported finding was that TCR beta sequences accurately predicted the HLA-A and HLA-B alleles for most subjects in the first cohort. Correlated functional status among segregating V segments might reflect linkage disequilibrium, but an unknown experimental factor could not be ruled out. Most TCR sequences were observed very rarely across donors, whereas some public TCRs were present in many individuals. Broadly in line with IMGT annotations, most TCR beta V segments showed up in productive rearrangements about 87% or about 30% of the time in an earlier analysis of 587 of the donors. CMV serostatus was the only immune exposure information available for the cohort. According to a later analysis, most CMV-associated TCR beta chains appeared to be HLA-restricted, and the HLA associations seemed to be driven largely by CMV exposure. The study listed 170 or so TCR beta chains as associated with cytomegalovirus. HLA typing was unavailable for some donors at each locus, so association tests used only the typed subset. Specific HLA alleles were associated with 15,000 to 20,000 TCR beta sequences at a false discovery rate of 0.05 in a later analysis. In a later genetic analysis, fewer N-insertions in productive TCRs were reported among donors in an Asian-associated ancestry cluster than the roughly 710-donor mean. Presence/absence analyses assumed roughly uniform sequencing depth across donors, an assumption that may not hold. In a later analysis, HLA-associated TCR beta chains were found to be more clonally expanded and to have lower generation probabilities than equally common non-associated chains. A cluster of highly shared sequence variants was judged likely to be a technical artifact of the sequencing pipeline. Strong co-occurrence of HLA alleles, especially DR and DQ, made assigning TCR associations to individual alleles difficult. In both the original and validation cohorts, the classifier was reported to diagnose cytomegalovirus status with high specificity and sensitivity. Several of the top co-occurrence clusters appeared to be linked to parvovirus B19, influenza, CMV and Epstein-Barr virus, according to a later analysis. Around 16 rarely observed V segments, including chromosome 9 orphons, were excluded from the earlier analysis of a few hundred of the donors because counts were too low.

This TCR derives from a woman between 35 and 50 years old in good health and CMV-seropositive. Sequencing was carried out using PBMCs.

The CDR3 loop reads CASSGQGANEQFF. The sequenced DNA is TGTGCCAGCAGCGGACAGGGGGCTAATGAGCAGTTCTTC. The chain joins TRBV2 to TRBJ2-1, with 11 bases aligning to TRBD1. At the junction V is shortened by 6 bases and J by 7 bases; bases outside the gene matches: 2. CDR1 and CDR2 (SNHLY, FYNNEI) derive from the germline V gene. Taken from cysteine to phenylalanine, the CDR3 has 13 residues. Just CDR3 DNA is preserved here, 39 bases in frame from base 1.